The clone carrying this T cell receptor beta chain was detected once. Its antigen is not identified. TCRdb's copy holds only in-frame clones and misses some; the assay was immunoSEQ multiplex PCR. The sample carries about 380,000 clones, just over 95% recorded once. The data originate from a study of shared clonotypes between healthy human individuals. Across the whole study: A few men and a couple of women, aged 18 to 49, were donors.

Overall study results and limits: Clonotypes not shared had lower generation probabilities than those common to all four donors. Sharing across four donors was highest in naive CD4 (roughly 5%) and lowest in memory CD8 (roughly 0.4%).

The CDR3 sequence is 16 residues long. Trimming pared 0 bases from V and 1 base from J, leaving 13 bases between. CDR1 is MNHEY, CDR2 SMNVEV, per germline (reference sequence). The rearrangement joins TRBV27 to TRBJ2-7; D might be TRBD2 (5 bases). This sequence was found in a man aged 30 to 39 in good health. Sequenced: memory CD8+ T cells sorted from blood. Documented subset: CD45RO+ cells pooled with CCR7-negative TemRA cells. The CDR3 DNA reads TGTGCCAGCAGTTTATCGTTTAGCGCCTTTTCCTACGAGCAGTACTTC. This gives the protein CASSLSFSAFSYEQYF.